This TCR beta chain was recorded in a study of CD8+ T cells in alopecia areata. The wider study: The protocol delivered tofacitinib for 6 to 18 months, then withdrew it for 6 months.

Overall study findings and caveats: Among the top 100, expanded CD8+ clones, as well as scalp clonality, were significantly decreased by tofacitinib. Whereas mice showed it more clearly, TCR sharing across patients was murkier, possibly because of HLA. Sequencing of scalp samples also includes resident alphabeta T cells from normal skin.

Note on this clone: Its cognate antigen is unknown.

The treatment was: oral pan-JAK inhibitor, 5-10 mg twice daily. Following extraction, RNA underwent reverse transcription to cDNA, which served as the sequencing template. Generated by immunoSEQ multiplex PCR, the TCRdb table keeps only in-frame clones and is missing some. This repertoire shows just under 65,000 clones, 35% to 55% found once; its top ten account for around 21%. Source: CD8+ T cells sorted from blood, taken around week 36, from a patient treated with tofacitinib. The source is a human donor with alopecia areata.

The CDR3 loop is CASSLTIRVGDTQYF. The CDR3 DNA follows: TGTGCCAGCAGCCTGACTATTCGGGTTGGAGATACGCAGTATTTT. V is TRBV9 and J is TRBJ2-3; D may be TRBD2 (5 bases). Germline-derived CDR1 and CDR2 are SGDLS and YYNGEE. CDR3 length: 15 residues. V lost 4 bases to trimming and J lost 5 bases, with 17 bases between them. Filled out from reference TRBV9 and TRBJ2-3, the complete variable domain reads DSGVTQTPKHLITATGQRVTLRCSPRSGDLSVYWYQQSLDQGLQFLIQYYNGEERAKGNILERFSAQQFPDLHSELNLSSLELGDSALYFCASSLTIRVGDTQYFGPGTRLTVL.